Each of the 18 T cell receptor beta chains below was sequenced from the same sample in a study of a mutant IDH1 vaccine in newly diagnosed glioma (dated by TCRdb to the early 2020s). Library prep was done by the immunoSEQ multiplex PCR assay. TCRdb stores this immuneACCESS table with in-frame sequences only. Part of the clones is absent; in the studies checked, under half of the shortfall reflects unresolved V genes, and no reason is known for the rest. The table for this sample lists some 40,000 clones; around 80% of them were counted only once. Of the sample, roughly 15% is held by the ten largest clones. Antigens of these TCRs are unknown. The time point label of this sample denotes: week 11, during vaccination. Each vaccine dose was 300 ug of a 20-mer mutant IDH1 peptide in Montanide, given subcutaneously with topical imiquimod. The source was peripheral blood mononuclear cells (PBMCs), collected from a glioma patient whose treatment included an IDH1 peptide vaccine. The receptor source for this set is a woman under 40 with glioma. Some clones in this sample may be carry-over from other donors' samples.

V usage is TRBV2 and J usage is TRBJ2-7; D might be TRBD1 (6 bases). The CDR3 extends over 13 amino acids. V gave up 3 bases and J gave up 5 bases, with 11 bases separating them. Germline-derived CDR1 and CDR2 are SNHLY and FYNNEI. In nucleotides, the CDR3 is TGTGCCAGCAGTGATATGGCAGGGGACGAGCAGTACTTC. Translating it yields CASSDMAGDEQYF.

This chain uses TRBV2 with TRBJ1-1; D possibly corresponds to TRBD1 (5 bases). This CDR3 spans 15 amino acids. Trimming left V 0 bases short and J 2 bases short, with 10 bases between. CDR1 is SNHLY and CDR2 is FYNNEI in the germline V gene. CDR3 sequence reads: CASSEAWGRNTEAFF. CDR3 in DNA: TGTGCCAGCAGTGAAGCCTGGGGACGAAACACTGAAGCTTTCTTT. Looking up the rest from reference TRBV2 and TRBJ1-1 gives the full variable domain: EPEVTQTPSHQVTQMGQEVILRCVPISNHLYFYWYRQILGQKVEFLVSFYNNEISEKSEIFDDQFSVERPDGSNFTLKIRSTKLEDSAMYFCASSEAWGRNTEAFFGQGTRLTVV.

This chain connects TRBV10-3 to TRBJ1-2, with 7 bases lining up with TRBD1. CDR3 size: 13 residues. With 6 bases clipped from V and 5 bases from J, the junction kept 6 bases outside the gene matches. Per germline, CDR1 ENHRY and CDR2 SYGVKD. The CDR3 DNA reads TGTGCCATCAGGGAAGCACAGGGGTATGGCTACACCTTC. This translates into CAIREAQGYGYTF.

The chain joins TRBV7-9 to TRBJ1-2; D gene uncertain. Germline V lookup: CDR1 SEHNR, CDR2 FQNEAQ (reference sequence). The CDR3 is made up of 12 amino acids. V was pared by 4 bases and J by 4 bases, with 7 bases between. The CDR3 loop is CASSSDGYGYTF. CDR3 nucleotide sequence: TGTGCCAGCAGCTCGGACGGCTATGGCTACACCTTC.

CDR3 sequence: CASSYGEGGYEQFF. Here the CDR3 DNA reads TGTGCCAGCAGTTACGGGGAGGGCGGCTATGAGCAGTTCTTC. The chain links TRBV6-5 to TRBJ2-1; 7 nucleotides agree with TRBD2. Germline assignment: CDR1 MNHEY and CDR2 SVGAGI. The CDR3 spans 14 residues. V was pared by 2 bases and J by 8 bases, with 6 bases of the junction left unmatched.

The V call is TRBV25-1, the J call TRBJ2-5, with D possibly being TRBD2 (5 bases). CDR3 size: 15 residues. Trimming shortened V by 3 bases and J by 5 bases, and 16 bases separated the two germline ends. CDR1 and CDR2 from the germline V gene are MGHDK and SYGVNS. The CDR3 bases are TGTGCCAGCAGTGAGGGAGCTGGGGATGGGGAGACCCAGTACTTC. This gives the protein CASSEGAGDGETQYF.

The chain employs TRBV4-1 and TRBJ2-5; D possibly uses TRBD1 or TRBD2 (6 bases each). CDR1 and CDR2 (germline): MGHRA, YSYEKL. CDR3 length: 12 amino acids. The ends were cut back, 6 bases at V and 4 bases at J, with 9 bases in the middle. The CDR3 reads CASRGGGETQYF. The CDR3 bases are TGCGCCAGCAGAGGGGGAGGAGAGACCCAGTACTTC.

CDR3 protein: CASSEASGSKWVYEQYF. CDR3 nucleotides: TGTGCCAGCAGTGAAGCTAGCGGGAGTAAGTGGGTCTACGAGCAGTACTTC. The chain recombines TRBV2 with TRBJ2-7; 9 bases are a match to TRBD2. The germline V gene encodes CDR1 SNHLY and CDR2 FYNNEI. CDR3 size: 17 residues. V lost 0 bases, J lost 3 bases, and 9 bases stayed unmatched.

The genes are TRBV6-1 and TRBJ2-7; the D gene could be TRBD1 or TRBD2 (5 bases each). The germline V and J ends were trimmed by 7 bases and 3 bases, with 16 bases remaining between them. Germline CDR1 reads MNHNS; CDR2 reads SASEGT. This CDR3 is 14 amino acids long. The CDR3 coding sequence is TGTGCCAGCATGGCCGCAGCTGGGGGCTACGAGCAGTACTTC. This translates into CASMAAAGGYEQYF.

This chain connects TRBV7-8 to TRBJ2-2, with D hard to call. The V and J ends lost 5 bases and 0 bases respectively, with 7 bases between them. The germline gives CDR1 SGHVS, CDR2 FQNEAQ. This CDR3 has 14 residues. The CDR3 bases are TGTGCCAGCAGCCGCACCACGAACACCGGGGAGCTGTTTTTT. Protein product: CASSRTTNTGELFF.

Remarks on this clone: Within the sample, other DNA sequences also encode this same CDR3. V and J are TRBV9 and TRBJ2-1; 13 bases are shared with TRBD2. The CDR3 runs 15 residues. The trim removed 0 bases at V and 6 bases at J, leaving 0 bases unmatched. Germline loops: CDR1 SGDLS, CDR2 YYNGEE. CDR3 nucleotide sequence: TGTGCCAGCAGCGTAGGACTAGCGGGAGGCAATGAGCAGTTCTTC. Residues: CASSVGLAGGNEQFF.

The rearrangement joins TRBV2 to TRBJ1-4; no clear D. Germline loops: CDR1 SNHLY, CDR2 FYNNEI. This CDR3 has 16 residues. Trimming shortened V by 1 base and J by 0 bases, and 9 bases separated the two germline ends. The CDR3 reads CASSEVRSATNEKLFF. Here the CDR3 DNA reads TGTGCCAGCAGTGAAGTTAGGAGTGCAACTAATGAAAAACTGTTTTTT.

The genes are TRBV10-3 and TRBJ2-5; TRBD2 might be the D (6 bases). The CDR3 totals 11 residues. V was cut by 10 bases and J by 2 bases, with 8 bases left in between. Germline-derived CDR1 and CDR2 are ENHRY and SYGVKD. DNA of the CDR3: TGTGCCACAAGCGGGCAAGAGACCCAGTACTTC. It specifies CATSGQETQYF.

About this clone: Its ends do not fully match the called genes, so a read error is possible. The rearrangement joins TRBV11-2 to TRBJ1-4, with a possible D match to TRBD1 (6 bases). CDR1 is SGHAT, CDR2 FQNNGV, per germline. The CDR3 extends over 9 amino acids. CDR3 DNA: TGTGCCAGCCCCTGGGACACTAACTTT. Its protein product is CASPWDTNF.

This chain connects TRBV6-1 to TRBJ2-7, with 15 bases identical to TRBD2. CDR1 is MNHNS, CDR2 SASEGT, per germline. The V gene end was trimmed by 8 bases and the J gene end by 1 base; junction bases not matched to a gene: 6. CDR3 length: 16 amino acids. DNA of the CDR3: TGTGCCAGCGGTGGACTAGCGGGAGGGCCTTCCTACGAGCAGTACTTC. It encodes CASGGLAGGPSYEQYF.

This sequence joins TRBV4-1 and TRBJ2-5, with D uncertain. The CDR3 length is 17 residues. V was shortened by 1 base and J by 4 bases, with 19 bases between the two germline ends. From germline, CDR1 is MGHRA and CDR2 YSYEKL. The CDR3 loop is CASSQGRAMRRGETQYF. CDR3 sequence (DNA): TGCGCCAGCAGCCAAGGTCGGGCAATGCGGAGAGGAGAGACCCAGTACTTC.

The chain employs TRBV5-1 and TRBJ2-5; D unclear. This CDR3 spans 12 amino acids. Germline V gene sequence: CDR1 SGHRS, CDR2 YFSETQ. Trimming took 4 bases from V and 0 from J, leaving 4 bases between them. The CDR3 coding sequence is TGCGCCAGCAGCCCAAACCAAGAGACCCAGTACTTC. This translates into CASSPNQETQYF. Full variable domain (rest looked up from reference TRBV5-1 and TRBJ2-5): KAGVTQTPRYLIKTRGQQVTLSCSPISGHRSVSWYQQTPGQGLQFLFEYFSETQRNKGNFPGRFSGRQFSNSRSEMNVSTLELGDSALYLCASSPNQETQYFGPGTRLLVL.

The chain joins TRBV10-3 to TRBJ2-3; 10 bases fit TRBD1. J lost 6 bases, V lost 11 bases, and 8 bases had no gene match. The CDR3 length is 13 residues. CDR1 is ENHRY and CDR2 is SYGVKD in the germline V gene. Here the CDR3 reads CAHGGQGTDTQYF. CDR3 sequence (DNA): TGTGCCCACGGGGGACAGGGGACGGATACGCAGTATTTT.